This entry lists 17 T cell receptor beta chains sequenced from one sample in a study of control samples from healthy donors and cancer patients. The protocol was immunoSEQ multiplex PCR, while the TCRdb copy is restricted to in-frame clones and leaves out a portion. This table holds some 100,000 clones, more than 80% found once. Sequencing used blood. The receptors were gathered from a man aged 18 to 30 in good health.

The chain carries TRBV9 and TRBJ1-6; possibly TRBD1 for D (5 bases). This CDR3 region has 14 residues. The germline CDR1 and CDR2 sequences are SGDLS and YYNGEE. V gave up 3 bases and J gave up 9 bases, with 13 bases separating them. The CDR3 spells CASSAGLLGSPLHF. The CDR3 DNA follows: TGTGCCAGCAGCGCGGGGCTCCTAGGTTCACCCCTCCACTTT.

In regard to this clone: This specimen includes other DNA sequences encoding the same CDR3. This chain joins TRBV29-1 and TRBJ2-5; 8 positions match TRBD1. Germline trimming cut 4 bases from V and 3 bases from J; bases unmatched to any gene: 4. The CDR3 is 13 residues long. In germline, CDR1 is SQVTM, CDR2 ANQGSEA. The CDR3 reads CSVGGQGEETQYF. CDR3 sequence (DNA): TGCAGCGTTGGAGGACAGGGCGAAGAGACCCAGTACTTC.

This clone was counted a few times. The chain is built from TRBV6-5 and TRBJ2-4, with D possibly called TRBD1 or TRBD2 (6 bases each). The CDR3 is made up of 15 amino acids. CDR1 MNHEY and CDR2 SVGAGI come from the germline V gene. The V end lost 6 bases, the J end lost 6 bases, and 18 bases lay between the germline ends. Here the CDR3 reads CASSQQRGRGNIQYF. The DNA of the CDR3 is TGTGCCAGCAGCCAACAACGGGGGCGAGGAAACATTCAGTACTTC.

The gene calls are TRBV27 and TRBJ2-1; 7 nucleotides agree with TRBD1. V lost 4 bases to trimming and J lost 2 bases; unmatched junction nucleotides: 11. Germline loops: CDR1 MNHEY, CDR2 SMNVEV (reference sequence). The CDR3 length is 17 residues. CDR3 coding DNA: TGTGCCAGCAGTTCTCTCTCGACAGGGTTTCCCTACAATGAGCAGTTCTTC. This gives the protein CASSSLSTGFPYNEQFF.

The chain uses TRBV23-1 and TRBJ1-5, with 8 bases lining up with TRBD1. TRBV23-1 is an ORF, and what it does is uncertain. Losses at the gene ends were 2 bases for V and 3 bases for J; bases not matched to a gene: 15. The CDR3 loop spans 19 amino acids. CDR3 residues: CASSQPRLNRGKDNQPQHF. DNA for the CDR3: TGCGCCAGCAGTCAACCCAGACTTAACAGGGGGAAGGACAATCAGCCCCAGCATTTT.

The V call is TRBV18, the J call TRBJ1-3; D unresolved. The germline V gene encodes CDR1 KGHSH and CDR2 LQKENI. V was trimmed by 0 bases and J by 0 bases, leaving 9 bases between them. The CDR3 is 16 amino acids. The CDR3 sequence is CASSPPGRHSGNTIYF. CDR3 coding DNA: TGTGCCAGCTCACCACCGGGCAGGCACTCTGGAAACACCATATATTTT.

This clone was counted a single time. The V gene is TRBV5-6, the J gene TRBJ2-7, with D possibly TRBD1 on 6 matching bases. The CDR3 is 17 amino acids. The germline gives CDR1 SGHDT, CDR2 YYEEEE. V was clipped by 3 bases and J by 2 bases, with 21 bases between them. Here the CDR3 DNA reads TGTGCCAGCAGCTACAGGGTAATAGGCGTGAAAGCCTACGAGCAGTACTTC. The encoded protein is CASSYRVIGVKAYEQYF. The entire variable domain, with the rest obtained from reference TRBV5-6 and TRBJ2-7, is as follows: DAGVTQSPTHLIKTRGQQVTLRCSPKSGHDTVSWYQQALGQGPQFIFQYYEEEERQRGNFPDRFSGHQFPNYSSELNVNALLLGDSALYLCASSYRVIGVKAYEQYFGPGTRLTVT.

This clone was found once. This chain connects TRBV3-1 (or the pseudogene TRBV3-2) to TRBJ1-2, with 7 bases fitting TRBD1. The germline V gene has CDR1 LGHDT and CDR2 YNNKEL (reference sequence). CDR3 size: 13 residues. V dropped 2 bases and J dropped 5; count of bases not matched to a gene: 2. The CDR3 DNA reads as TGTGCCAGCAGCCAATTGACAGGGTATGGCTACACCTTC. This sequence encodes CASSQLTGYGYTF.

The genes are TRBV4-3 and TRBJ2-2, with D tentatively TRBD2 (5 bases). CDR3 length: 15 amino acids. Trimming cost V 3 bases and J 5 bases, with 13 bases left between them. Germline CDR1 reads LGHNA; CDR2 reads YSLEER. The CDR3 DNA is TGCGCCAGCAGCCAGTCACTAGTGATTACCGGGGAGCTGTTTTTT. This sequence encodes CASSQSLVITGELFF.

CDR3 nucleotide sequence: TGTGCCAGCAGCCTTACCACAGGCTTAAGCTCTGGAAACACCATATATTTT. Translating it yields CASSLTTGLSSGNTIYF. The V call is TRBV7-2, the J call TRBJ1-3, with D possibly TRBD1 on 5 matching bases. V was trimmed by 5 bases and J by 0 bases, leaving 17 bases between them. The CDR3 has 17 residues. Germline assignment: CDR1 SGHTA and CDR2 FQGNSA.

Only one count was recorded for this clone. The chain uses TRBV5-1 and TRBJ2-7; 8 positions agree with TRBD2. Germline V lookup: CDR1 SGHRS, CDR2 YFSETQ. Trimming removed 5 bases from V and 2 bases from J; junction bases left unmatched: 6. CDR3 length equals 14 residues. CDR3: CASSHSGVAYEQYF. The CDR3 region has the DNA TGCGCCAGCAGTCATAGCGGGGTCGCCTACGAGCAGTACTTC.

This clone was recorded only once. The V and J genes are TRBV18 and TRBJ2-1, with 11 nucleotides matching TRBD2. The CDR3 has 18 residues. Germline assignment: CDR1 KGHSH and CDR2 LQKENI. V gave up 4 bases and J gave up 0 bases; unmatched junction bases: 8. CDR3: CASSRGLAGKSSYNEQFF. The CDR3 coding sequence is TGTGCCAGCTCACGAGGACTAGCGGGTAAGAGCTCCTACAATGAGCAGTTCTTC.

V and J are TRBV2 and TRBJ1-6, with a weak D call TRBD1 (6 bases). V lost 5 bases, J lost 8 bases, and 19 bases lay in between. Per the germline V gene, CDR1 is SNHLY and CDR2 is FYNNEI. CDR3 length equals 16 residues. CDR3 nucleotides: TGTGCCAGCAGTTTTCGCCCCACAGGGCTGGATTCACCCCTCCACTTT. It encodes CASSFRPTGLDSPLHF.

This clone turned up a few times. The chain links TRBV19 to TRBJ2-2; D is undetermined. Germline V CDR1 and CDR2: LNHDA, SQIVND (reference sequence). V lost 3 bases to trimming and J lost 4 bases, with 6 bases between them. This CDR3 contains 13 residues. CDR3 in amino acids: CASSIRITGELFF. The DNA for the CDR3 is TGTGCCAGTAGTATCCGGATCACCGGGGAGCTGTTTTTT.

This chain uses TRBV2 with TRBJ1-2; TRBD1 agrees at 9 bases. Germline values: CDR1 SNHLY, CDR2 FYNNEI. This CDR3 is built from 15 residues. With 4 bases clipped from V and 4 bases from J, the junction kept 7 bases outside the gene matches. CDR3 sequence reads: CASSGGQGRGYGYTF. The CDR3 nucleotides read TGTGCCAGCAGTGGGGGACAGGGAAGAGGCTATGGCTACACCTTC.

V and J are TRBV4-1 and TRBJ1-4; 9 bases are a match to TRBD1. The ends lost 3 bases at V and 7 bases at J; junction bases unmatched: 9. Germline CDR1 and CDR2: MGHRA and YSYEKL. The CDR3 contains 16 residues. The CDR3 loop reads CASSQTTGTGREKLFF. In DNA, the CDR3 is TGCGCCAGCAGCCAGACTACCGGGACAGGGCGTGAAAAACTGTTTTTT.

This clone was detected only a few times. The chain has TRBV2 and TRBJ2-1; 10 bases are shared with TRBD2. The CDR3 is 17 amino acids. The V segment lost 0 bases and the J segment 7 bases; nucleotides outside the gene matches: 9. CDR1 and CDR2 from the germline V gene are SNHLY and FYNNEI. Here the CDR3 reads CASSEAGALAGVNEQFF. The CDR3 bases are TGTGCCAGCAGTGAAGCGGGAGCTCTAGCGGGAGTAAATGAGCAGTTCTTC.